Below are 20 T cell receptor beta chains sequenced from a single sample in a study of CD8+ T cells in alopecia areata. The sequencing template was cDNA reverse transcribed from extracted RNA. Assay used: immunoSEQ multiplex PCR; TCRdb lists only in-frame clones, some missing. The table records 150,000 or so clones, more than 40% of them present only once. Sequencing used CD8+ T cells sorted from blood, obtained at week 0. Receptors were obtained from a human donor with alopecia areata.

The rearrangement uses TRBV10-3 and TRBJ2-2; TRBD1 matches 8 bases. Trimming took 4 bases from V and 5 from J; bases not matched to a gene: 6. Germline lookup yields CDR1 ENHRY and CDR2 SYGVKD. The CDR3 totals 15 residues. CDR3 region: CAISGETGDTGELFF. CDR3 in DNA: TGTGCCATCAGTGGCGAGACAGGGGATACCGGGGAGCTGTTTTTT.

The chain's CDR3 is CASSPGGAVILEQYF. For the CDR3, the DNA is TGTGCCAGCAGTCCCGGGGGGGCCGTGATCCTCGAGCAGTACTTC. The chain employs TRBV2 and TRBJ2-7; 8 bases are a match to TRBD2. Germline V gives CDR1 SNHLY, CDR2 FYNNEI. The trim removed 5 bases at V and 6 bases at J, leaving 12 bases unmatched. CDR3 length equals 15 residues.

This chain uses TRBV6-5 with TRBJ1-1, with 7 bases lining up with TRBD1. V lost 0 bases and J lost 3; bases outside the gene matches: 7. Germline loops: CDR1 MNHEY, CDR2 SVGAGI. CDR3 length: 16 residues. The CDR3 loop is CASSYSQGGVDTEAFF. Here the CDR3 DNA reads TGTGCCAGCAGTTACTCTCAGGGGGGAGTTGACACTGAAGCTTTCTTT.

The V call is TRBV29-1, the J call TRBJ2-7; 8 positions agree with TRBD1. CDR1 is SQVTM, CDR2 ANQGSEA, per germline. Trimming removed 4 bases from V and 6 bases from J; junction bases left unmatched: 11. This CDR3 has 14 residues. The chain's CDR3 is CSVAGDRSSGEQYF. The CDR3, as DNA: TGCAGCGTTGCTGGGGACAGGTCTTCAGGCGAGCAGTACTTC.

The rearrangement joins TRBV4-3 to TRBJ2-3; D call uncertain. V lost 1 base and J lost 2, with 4 bases in between. Germline V gene data show CDR1 as LGHNA and CDR2 as YSLEER. The CDR3 length is 13 residues. The CDR3 here is CASSQGNTDTQYF. As DNA, the CDR3 is TGCGCCAGCAGCCAAGGGAACACAGATACGCAGTATTTT.

The chain is built from TRBV6-5 and TRBJ1-3; D may be TRBD1 (5 bases). The V end was cut by 8 bases, the J end by 0 bases, with 14 bases between. CDR1 and CDR2 from the germline V gene are MNHEY and SVGAGI. The CDR3 is 15 amino acids. In nucleotides, the CDR3 is TGTGCCAGCCGGTCAGGGATTTTCTCTGGAAACACCATATATTTT. Amino acids: CASRSGIFSGNTIYF.

About this clone: Other nucleotide sequences from this sample produce the same CDR3. The chain couples TRBV5-1 to TRBJ1-5; maybe TRBD1 (6 bases). V gave up 0 bases and J gave up 2 bases, with 6 bases separating them. The CDR3 loop spans 14 amino acids. CDR1 SGHRS and CDR2 YFSETQ come from the germline V gene. This chain's CDR3 is CASSLEGGNQPQHF. In DNA, the CDR3 is TGCGCCAGCAGCTTGGAGGGGGGCAATCAGCCCCAGCATTTT.

This clone was picked up a small number of times. The chain is built from TRBV7-9 and TRBJ2-5; the match to TRBD2 covers 7 bases. From germline, CDR1 is SEHNR and CDR2 FQNEAQ (reference sequence). With 4 bases clipped from V and 2 bases from J, the junction kept 7 bases outside the gene matches. The CDR3 is 15 residues long. CDR3 residues: CASSYQGGEQETQYF. The CDR3 DNA follows: TGTGCCAGCAGCTACCAGGGAGGGGAACAAGAGACCCAGTACTTC.

CDR3 residues: CSGRIDTEAFF. Here the CDR3 DNA reads TGCAGTGGTAGGATTGACACTGAAGCTTTCTTT. The V and J genes are TRBV20-1 and TRBJ1-1; D not certain. The CDR3 is 11 residues long. Germline V gene sequence: CDR1 DFQATT, CDR2 SNEGSKA (reference sequence). Trimming shortened V by 7 bases and J by 3 bases, and 9 bases separated the two germline ends.

This rearrangement joins TRBV29-1 to TRBJ2-7, with D perhaps TRBD1 (6 bases). Germline CDR1 SQVTM, CDR2 ANQGSEA. The ends were cut back, 6 bases at V and 1 base at J, with 13 bases in the middle. The CDR3 loop spans 13 amino acids. For the CDR3, the DNA is TGCAGCGTAGAGTACAGGGATTCCTACGAGCAGTACTTC. Translated, it gives CSVEYRDSYEQYF.

The rearrangement joins TRBV4-1 to TRBJ2-7, with D perhaps TRBD1 or TRBD2 (5 bases each). Germline V gives CDR1 MGHRA, CDR2 YSYEKL. Trimming removed 0 bases at V and 2 bases at J, with 17 bases between. This CDR3 contains 17 residues. Written as DNA, the CDR3 is TGCGCCAGCAGCCAAGATGAGGGGACCCCAATTCCCTACGAGCAGTACTTC. It codes for CASSQDEGTPIPYEQYF.

The V gene is TRBV25-1, the J gene TRBJ2-1; D perhaps matches TRBD2 (7 bases). CDR1 is MGHDK, CDR2 SYGVNS, per germline. This CDR3 region has 13 residues. V was cut by 7 bases and J by 7 bases, with 14 bases left in between. This chain's CDR3 is CASTIGGGNEQFF. Here the CDR3 DNA reads TGTGCCAGCACCATAGGGGGGGGAAATGAGCAGTTCTTC.

This clone has more than one count but fewer than ten. The chain combines TRBV4-1 with TRBJ1-2; a possible D gene is TRBD1 (6 bases). The CDR3 covers 16 residues. Trimming pared 1 base from V and 2 bases from J, leaving 14 bases between. From germline, CDR1 is MGHRA and CDR2 YSYEKL. CDR3 DNA: TGCGCCAGCAGCCAAGTTGTAGGGGGGGAGAACTATGGCTACACCTTC. Residues: CASSQVVGGENYGYTF.

This chain joins TRBV30 and TRBJ2-2, with D perhaps assigned TRBD1 or TRBD2 (6 bases each). V dropped 5 bases and J dropped 2 bases, with 24 bases sitting between them. The V gene's germline CDR1 is GTSNPN and CDR2 SVGIG (reference sequence). CDR3 size: 18 residues. CDR3 in amino acids: CAWSFPRGGGPNTGELFF. For the CDR3, the DNA is TGTGCCTGGTCCTTTCCTCGTGGTGGGGGGCCTAACACCGGGGAGCTGTTTTTT.

The V and J genes are TRBV2 and TRBJ2-3; D gene unclear. The CDR3 runs 13 residues. CDR1 and CDR2 from the germline V gene are SNHLY and FYNNEI. V was shortened by 11 bases and J by 0 bases, with 12 bases between the two germline ends. In DNA, the CDR3 is TGTGCCGGATATTGGGCAAGCACAGATACGCAGTATTTT. Translating it yields CAGYWASTDTQYF.

The chain employs TRBV13 and TRBJ2-7; D unclear. Deletions cut 2 bases from V and 4 bases from J, with 15 bases between. The CDR3 sequence is 15 residues long. Germline CDR1 and CDR2: PRHDT and FYEKMQ (reference sequence). The CDR3 reads CASSLTEVDAYEQYF. DNA of the CDR3: TGTGCCAGCAGCTTAACTGAGGTGGATGCATACGAGCAGTACTTC.

This clone was counted between two and nine times. The chain uses TRBV19 and TRBJ2-6; D ambiguous. V gave up 3 bases and J gave up 0 bases, with 3 bases separating them. The V gene's germline CDR1 is LNHDA and CDR2 SQIVND (reference sequence). This CDR3 region has 14 residues. CDR3 bases: TGTGCCAGTAGTATTAGCTCTGGGGCCAACGTCCTGACTTTC. It yields the protein CASSISSGANVLTF.

The genes are TRBV4-1 and TRBJ2-5; 11 positions match TRBD2. The CDR3 is made up of 17 amino acids. The V gene's germline CDR1 is MGHRA and CDR2 YSYEKL. After removal of 5 bases from V and 1 base from J, the junction contained 9 bases not matched to a gene. The CDR3 loop is CASSVRLAGFSQETQYF. CDR3 nucleotide sequence: TGCGCCAGCAGCGTTCGACTAGCGGGGTTCTCCCAAGAGACCCAGTACTTC.

The CDR3 bases are TGTGCCAGCAGCTTAATCTTAGCGGGGGAAAATGAAAAACTGTTTTTT. This gives the protein CASSLILAGENEKLFF. V gene TRBV7-2 combines with J gene TRBJ1-4; a possible D gene is TRBD1 (5 bases). Germline lookup yields CDR1 SGHTA and CDR2 FQGNSA. This CDR3 comprises 16 residues. The ends were cut back, 2 bases at V and 5 bases at J, with 15 bases in the middle.

This clone was detected only a few times. The chain carries TRBV30 and TRBJ2-1; D gene unclear. CDR3 size: 12 residues. CDR1 GTSNPN and CDR2 SVGIG come from the germline V gene (reference sequence). The ends were cut back, 0 bases at V and 7 bases at J, with 7 bases in the middle. CDR3 in amino acids: CAWSVRVNEQFF. DNA of the CDR3: TGTGCCTGGAGTGTACGGGTAAATGAGCAGTTCTTC.